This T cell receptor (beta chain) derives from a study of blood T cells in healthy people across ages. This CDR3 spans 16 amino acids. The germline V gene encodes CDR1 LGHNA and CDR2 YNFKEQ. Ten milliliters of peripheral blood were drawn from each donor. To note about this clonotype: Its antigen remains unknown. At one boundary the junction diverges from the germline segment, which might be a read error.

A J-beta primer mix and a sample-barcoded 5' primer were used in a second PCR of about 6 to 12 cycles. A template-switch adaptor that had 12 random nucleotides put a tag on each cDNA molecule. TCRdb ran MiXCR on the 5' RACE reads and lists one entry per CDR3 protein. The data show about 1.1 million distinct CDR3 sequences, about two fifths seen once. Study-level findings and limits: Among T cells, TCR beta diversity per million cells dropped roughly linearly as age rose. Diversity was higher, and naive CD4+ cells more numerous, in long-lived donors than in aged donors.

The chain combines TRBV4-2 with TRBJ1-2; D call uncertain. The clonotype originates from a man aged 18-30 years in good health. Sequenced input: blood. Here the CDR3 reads CASSQDALDTIYGHTF. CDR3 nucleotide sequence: TGTGCCAGCAGCCAGGACGCCCTAGACACGATCTATGGCCACACCTTC.